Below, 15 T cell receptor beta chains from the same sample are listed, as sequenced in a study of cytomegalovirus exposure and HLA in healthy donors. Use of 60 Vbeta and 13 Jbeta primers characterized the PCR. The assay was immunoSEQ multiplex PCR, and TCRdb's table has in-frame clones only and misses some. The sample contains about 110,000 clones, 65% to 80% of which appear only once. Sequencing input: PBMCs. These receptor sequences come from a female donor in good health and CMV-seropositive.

CDR3 DNA sequence: TGTGCCAGCAGCCCTAACAGGGGCGGTCAGCCCCAGCATTTT. This sequence encodes CASSPNRGGQPQHF. This chain connects TRBV27 to TRBJ1-5, with 7 positions matching TRBD1. The trim removed 6 bases at V and 6 bases at J, leaving 8 bases unmatched. Germline V gene data show CDR1 as MNHEY and CDR2 as SMNVEV (reference sequence). The CDR3 runs 14 residues.

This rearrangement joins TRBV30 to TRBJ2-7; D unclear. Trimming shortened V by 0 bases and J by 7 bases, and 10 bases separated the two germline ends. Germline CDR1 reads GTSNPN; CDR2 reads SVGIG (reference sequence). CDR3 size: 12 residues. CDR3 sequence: CAWSVVVREQYF. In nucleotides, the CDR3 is TGTGCCTGGAGTGTAGTGGTTCGGGAGCAGTACTTC. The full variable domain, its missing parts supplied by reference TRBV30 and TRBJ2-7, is SQTIHQWPATLVQPVGSPLSLECTVEGTSNPNLYWYRQAAGRGLQLLFYSVGIGQISSEVPQNLSASRPQDRQFILSSKKLLLSDSGFYLCAWSVVVREQYFGPGTRLTVT.

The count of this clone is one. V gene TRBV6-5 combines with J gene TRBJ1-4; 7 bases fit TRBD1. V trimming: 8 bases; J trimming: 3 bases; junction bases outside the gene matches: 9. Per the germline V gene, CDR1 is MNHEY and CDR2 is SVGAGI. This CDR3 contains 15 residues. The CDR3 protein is CASCASGTANEKLFF. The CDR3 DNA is TGTGCCAGCTGCGCGTCCGGGACAGCTAATGAAAAACTGTTTTTT.

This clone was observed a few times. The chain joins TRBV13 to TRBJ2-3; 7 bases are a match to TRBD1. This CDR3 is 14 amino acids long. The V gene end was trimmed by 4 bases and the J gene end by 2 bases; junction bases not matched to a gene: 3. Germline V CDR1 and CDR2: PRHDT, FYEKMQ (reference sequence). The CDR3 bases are TGTGCCAGCAGCTGGGGGACAGCCACAGATACGCAGTATTTT. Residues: CASSWGTATDTQYF.

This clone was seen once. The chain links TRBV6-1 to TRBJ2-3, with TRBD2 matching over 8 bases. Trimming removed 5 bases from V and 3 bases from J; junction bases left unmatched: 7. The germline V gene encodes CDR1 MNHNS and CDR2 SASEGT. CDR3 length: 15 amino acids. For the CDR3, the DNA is TGTGCCAGCAGTCCCGGGGGGGCTCGTACAGATACGCAGTATTTT. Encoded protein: CASSPGGARTDTQYF.

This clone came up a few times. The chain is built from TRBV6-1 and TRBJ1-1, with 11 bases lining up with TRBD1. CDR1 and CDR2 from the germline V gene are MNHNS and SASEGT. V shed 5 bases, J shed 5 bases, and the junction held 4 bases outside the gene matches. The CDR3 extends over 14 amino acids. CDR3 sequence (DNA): TGTGCCAGCAGTACTAGGGACAGGGGGACTGAAGCTTTCTTT. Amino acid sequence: CASSTRDRGTEAFF.

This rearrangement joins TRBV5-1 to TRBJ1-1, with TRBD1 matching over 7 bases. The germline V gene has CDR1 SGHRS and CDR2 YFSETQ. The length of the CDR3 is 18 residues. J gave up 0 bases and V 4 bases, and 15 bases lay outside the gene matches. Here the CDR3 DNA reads TGCGCCAGCAGCAGGGGGGCGCAGGGGGTGGCCATGAACACTGAAGCTTTCTTT. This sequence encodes CASSRGAQGVAMNTEAFF.

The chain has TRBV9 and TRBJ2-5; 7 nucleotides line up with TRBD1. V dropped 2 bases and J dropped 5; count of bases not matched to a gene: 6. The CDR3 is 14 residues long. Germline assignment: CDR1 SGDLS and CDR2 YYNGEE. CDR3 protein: CASSVTGASETQYF. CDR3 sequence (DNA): TGTGCCAGCAGCGTTACAGGGGCTTCGGAGACCCAGTACTTC.

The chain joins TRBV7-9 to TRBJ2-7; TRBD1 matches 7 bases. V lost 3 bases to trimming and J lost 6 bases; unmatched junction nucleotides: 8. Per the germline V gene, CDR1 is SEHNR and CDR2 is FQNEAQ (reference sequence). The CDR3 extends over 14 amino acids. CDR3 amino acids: CASSLDRRVFEQYF. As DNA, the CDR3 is TGTGCCAGCAGCTTGGACAGGCGAGTTTTCGAGCAGTACTTC.

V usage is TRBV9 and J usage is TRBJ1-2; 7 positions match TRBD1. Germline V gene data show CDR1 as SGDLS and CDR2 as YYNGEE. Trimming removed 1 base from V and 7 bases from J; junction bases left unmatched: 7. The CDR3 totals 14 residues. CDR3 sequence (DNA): TGTGCCAGCAGCGTATGGACAGGCGCGGGTGGCTACACCTTC. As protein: CASSVWTGAGGYTF.

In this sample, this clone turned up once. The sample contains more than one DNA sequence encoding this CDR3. The CDR3 region is CASSHLSNQPQHF. For the CDR3, the DNA is TGCGCCAGCAGCCACCTTAGCAATCAGCCCCAGCATTTT. J is TRBJ1-5 and V is TRBV4-1, with no clear D. Germline V gives CDR1 MGHRA, CDR2 YSYEKL. V lost 3 bases and J 0 bases, leaving 3 bases between the germline ends. The CDR3 extends over 13 amino acids.

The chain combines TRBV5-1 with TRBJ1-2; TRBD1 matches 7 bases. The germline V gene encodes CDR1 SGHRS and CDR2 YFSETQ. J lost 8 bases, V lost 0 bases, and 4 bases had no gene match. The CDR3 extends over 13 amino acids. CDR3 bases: TGCGCCAGCAGCTTGGAACAGGGGAAGGGCTACACCTTC. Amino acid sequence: CASSLEQGKGYTF.

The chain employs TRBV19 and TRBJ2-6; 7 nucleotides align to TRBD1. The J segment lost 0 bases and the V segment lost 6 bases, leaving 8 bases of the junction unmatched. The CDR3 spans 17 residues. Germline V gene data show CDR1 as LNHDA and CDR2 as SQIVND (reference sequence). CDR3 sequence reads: CASRPTTGRSGANVLTF. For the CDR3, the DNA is TGTGCCAGTAGGCCGACGACAGGGCGCTCTGGGGCCAACGTCCTGACTTTC. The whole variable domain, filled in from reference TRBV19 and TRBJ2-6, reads DGGITQSPKYLFRKEGQNVTLSCEQNLNHDAMYWYRQDPGQGLRLIYYSQIVNDFQKGDIAEGYSVSREKKESFPLTVTSAQKNPTAFYLCASRPTTGRSGANVLTFGAGSRLTVL.

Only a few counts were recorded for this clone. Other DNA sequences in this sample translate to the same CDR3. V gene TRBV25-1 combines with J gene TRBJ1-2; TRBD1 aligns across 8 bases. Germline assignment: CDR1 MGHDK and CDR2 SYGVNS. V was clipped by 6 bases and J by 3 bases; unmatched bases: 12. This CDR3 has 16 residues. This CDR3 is CASRGGATGVYYGYTF. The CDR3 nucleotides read TGTGCCAGCAGGGGCGGGGCGACAGGGGTATACTATGGCTACACCTTC.

CDR3 protein: CASSLGGGGQMNTEAFF. DNA of the CDR3: TGTGCCAGCAGCTTAGGTGGGGGGGGCCAGATGAACACTGAAGCTTTCTTT. V and J are TRBV11-1 and TRBJ1-1; possible D gene TRBD1, 6 bases. The CDR3 runs to 17 residues. The germline V and J ends were trimmed by 1 base and 0 bases, with 15 bases remaining between them. Germline assignment: CDR1 SGHAT and CDR2 FQDESV (reference sequence).